Listed below are T cell receptor beta chains from one sample, sequenced in a study of blood T cells in healthy people across ages. From the 5' RACE reads, TCRdb called clonotypes with MiXCR, one entry per CDR3 protein. There are about 1.4 million distinct CDR3 sequences in the sample; approximately 63% occur only once, and 6.5% to 8.5% lies in the top ten. The sequenced sample consisted of blood. These receptors came from a man aged 18 to 29 in good health. Each CDR3 is given with its conserved first and last residue. D genes are given only for firm matches. Size tells how often a clone was seen (once, few, many) or the class of an expanded clone, and some rows leave it out.

cdr3_aa,cdr3_nt,d_call,cdr3_length,clone_size,j_call,v_call
CASATGLQETQYF,TGTGCCAGCGCGACGGGGCTCCAAGAGACCCAGTACTTC,-,13,-,TRBJ2-5,TRBV13
CASSATPGLSYGYTF,TGCGCCAGCAGCGCCACCCCGGGGTTGTCATATGGCTACACCTTC,-,15,once,TRBJ1-2,TRBV5-1
CASSQGGRGDPYEQYF,TGCGCCAGCAGCCAAGGGGGCAGGGGAGACCCCTACGAGCAGTACTTC,-,16,-,TRBJ2-7,TRBV4-1
CASSYNTAGEQYF,TGTGCCAGCAGTTACAATACAGCCGGAGAGCAGTACTTC,-,13,few,TRBJ2-5,TRBV6-5
CASSLTRSGSDTQYF,TGTGCCAGCAGCCTGACACGGTCCGGATCAGATACGCAGTATTTT,-,15,many,TRBJ2-3,TRBV13
CAISLGTPTDTQYF,TGTGCCATCAGTTTAGGGACTCCCACAGATACGCAGTATTTT,-,14,-,TRBJ2-3,TRBV10-3
CASSHDGTNEQFF,TGTGCCAGCAGCCATGACGGAACCAATGAGCAGTTCTTC,-,13,-,TRBJ2-1,TRBV7-6
CASSQERGAGGYEQYF,TGCGCCAGCAGCCAAGAACGGGGGGCTGGAGGCTACGAGCAGTACTTC,-,16,-,TRBJ2-7,TRBV4-3
CASSLSPEGNGYTF,TGTGCCAGCAGCTTGAGTCCGGAGGGTAATGGCTACACCTTC,-,14,-,TRBJ1-2,TRBV5-8
CASSSPGTSYEQYF,TGTGCCAGCAGCTCACCCGGGACTAGCTACGAGCAGTACTTC,TRBD2,14,few,TRBJ2-7,TRBV7-2
CSVEQGRMVQYF,TGCAGCGTTGAGCAGGGCAGGATGGTGCAGTATTTT,-,12,-,TRBJ2-3,TRBV29-1
CASSPFGGTGGSYEQYF,TGTGCCAGCAGCCCATTTGGGGGGACAGGGGGTTCCTACGAGCAGTACTTC,TRBD1,17,-,TRBJ2-7,TRBV7-2
CASNGVRNSPLHF,TGTGCCAGCAATGGGGTTCGTAATTCACCCCTCCACTTT,-,13,once,TRBJ1-6,TRBV2
CASSFGTVSSYEQYF,TGTGCCAGCAGTTTTGGCACGGTCAGCTCCTACGAGCAGTACTTC,-,15,-,TRBJ2-7,TRBV27
CASSYSFGDSPLHF,TGTGCCAGCAGTTACTCGTTTGGAGATTCACCCCTCCACTTT,-,14,few,TRBJ1-6,TRBV6-6
CASSLRGTREKLFF,TGTGCCAGCAGCTTAAGGGGGACTCGAGAAAAACTGTTTTTT,-,14,once,TRBJ1-4,TRBV7-9
CSADDRRASSGGTYEQYF,TGCAGTGCTGACGATAGACGGGCCTCTAGCGGGGGGACCTACGAGCAGTACTTC,TRBD2,18,-,TRBJ2-7,TRBV20-1
CASSQDRGGPYEQYF,TGCGCCAGCAGCCAAGATAGAGGGGGGCCCTACGAGCAGTACTTC,-,15,-,TRBJ2-7,TRBV4-1
CASSEAGPETQYF,TGTGCCAGCAGTGAAGCAGGGCCCGAGACCCAGTACTTC,-,13,few,TRBJ2-5,TRBV2
CASSFVPSHDGYTF,TGTGCCAGCAGTTTCGTCCCCTCACACGATGGCTACACCTTC,-,14,-,TRBJ1-2,TRBV28
CASSLEAQSTTEAFF,TGTGCCAGCAGTTTAGAGGCCCAAAGCACCACTGAAGCTTTCTTT,-,15,-,TRBJ1-1,TRBV12-3/TRBV12-4
CASSEAGQTEAFF,TGTGCCAGCAGTGAAGCCGGCCAGACTGAAGCTTTCTTT,-,13,-,TRBJ1-1,TRBV2
CATQGGPLNYGYTF,TGTGCCACCCAAGGTGGGCCTCTTAACTATGGCTACACCTTC,-,14,few,TRBJ1-2,TRBV10-3
CASSRKEGGSGANVLTF,TGCGCCAGCAGCCGGAAGGAGGGAGGGTCTGGGGCCAACGTCCTGACTTTC,TRBD2,17,-,TRBJ2-6,TRBV5-1
CASKRENSPLHF,TGTGCCAGCAAACGGGAGAATTCACCCCTCCACTTT,-,12,once,TRBJ1-6,TRBV9
CAISQGAPNYGYTF,TGTGCCATCAGCCAGGGGGCACCTAACTATGGCTACACCTTC,TRBD1,14,-,TRBJ1-2,TRBV10-3
CASSYSLGSNNQPQHF,TGTGCCAGCAGTTACTCGTTGGGCAGCAACAATCAGCCCCAGCATTTT,-,16,-,TRBJ1-5,TRBV6-6
CSATGGGQETQYF,TGCAGTGCAACCGGGGGAGGACAAGAGACCCAGTACTTC,-,13,-,TRBJ2-5,TRBV20-1
CSARRGGGGYNEQFF,TGCAGTGCTAGACGAGGGGGAGGAGGCTACAATGAGCAGTTCTTC,-,15,-,TRBJ2-1,TRBV20-1
CASSLIAIQGNQPQHF,TGTGCCAGCAGTTTAATTGCCATACAGGGCAATCAGCCCCAGCATTTT,-,16,-,TRBJ1-5,TRBV28
CASSSGEPQHF,TGTGCCAGCAGTTCCGGGGAGCCCCAGCATTTT,-,11,-,TRBJ1-5,TRBV12-3/TRBV12-4
CASSFSGLQETQYF,TGTGCCAGCAGCTTTAGCGGACTGCAAGAGACCCAGTACTTC,-,14,few,TRBJ2-5,TRBV7-9
CASSPGTGSSNEQYF,TGTGCCAGCAGCCCCGGGACAGGGAGTTCCAACGAGCAGTACTTC,TRBD1,15,-,TRBJ2-7,TRBV7-6
CASSSRAGLQFF,TGTGCCAGCAGCTCTAGAGCGGGATTGCAGTTCTTC,TRBD2,12,-,TRBJ2-1,TRBV7-9
CASTALLADSYNEQFF,TGTGCCAGCACCGCACTATTGGCAGACTCCTACAATGAGCAGTTCTTC,-,16,-,TRBJ2-1,TRBV11-3
CASSVTARESGEQYF,TGTGCCAGCAGCGTTACAGCGAGGGAGTCGGGGGAGCAGTACTTC,-,15,few,TRBJ2-7,TRBV13
CSCLAGYEQYF,TGCAGCTGCCTAGCGGGATACGAGCAGTACTTC,TRBD2,11,-,TRBJ2-7,TRBV29-1
CASRTGTSGGGETQYF,TGCGCCAGCAGGACCGGGACTAGCGGAGGGGGGGAGACCCAGTACTTC,TRBD2,16,-,TRBJ2-5,TRBV5-1
CASSLPTSRSTGELFF,TGTGCCAGCAGCTTACCGACTTCTCGTAGCACCGGGGAGCTGTTTTTT,-,16,-,TRBJ2-2,TRBV7-9
CSALGGRGVKEQFF,TGCAGTGCTCTCGGGGGGCGGGGTGTTAAAGAGCAGTTCTTC,-,14,few,TRBJ2-1,TRBV20-1
CASSWTNSYNEQFF,TGTGCCAGCAGTTGGACTAACTCCTACAATGAGCAGTTCTTC,-,14,-,TRBJ2-1,TRBV6-2/TRBV6-3
CASREVGGSYNEQFF,TGTGCCAGCAGGGAGGTCGGCGGGTCCTACAATGAGCAGTTCTTC,-,15,few,TRBJ2-1,TRBV6-1
CSANRGTGTTDTQYF,TGCAGTGCCAACCGCGGGACAGGGACCACAGATACGCAGTATTTT,TRBD1,15,-,TRBJ2-3,TRBV20-1
CASSQEGLAGGYEQFF,TGTGCCAGCAGCCAAGAGGGTCTAGCGGGAGGGTATGAGCAGTTCTTC,TRBD2,16,few,TRBJ2-1,TRBV4-2
CSVGGTAYGYTF,TGCAGCGTTGGGGGGACAGCCTATGGCTACACCTTC,TRBD1,12,few,TRBJ1-2,TRBV29-1
CASSIHSGRSSYNEQFF,TGTGCCAGTAGTATACATAGCGGGAGAAGTTCCTACAATGAGCAGTTCTTC,TRBD2,17,-,TRBJ2-1,TRBV19
CASSYTGRSNEQFF,TGCGCCAGCAGCTATACGGGGCGAAGCAATGAGCAGTTCTTC,-,14,once,TRBJ2-1,TRBV4-1
CSVGGRQGHMNTEAFF,TGCAGCGTCGGGGGGAGACAGGGGCACATGAACACTGAAGCTTTCTTT,TRBD1,16,-,TRBJ1-1,TRBV29-1
CASSRMAGPTYEQYF,TGTGCCAGCAGTCGAATGGCAGGGCCGACCTACGAGCAGTACTTC,-,15,few,TRBJ2-7,TRBV9
CASSHYSGRGYNEQFF,TGTGCCAGCAGCCATTATAGCGGGAGGGGATACAATGAGCAGTTCTTC,TRBD2,16,-,TRBJ2-1,TRBV3-1